A selection of T cell receptor beta chains follows, all from one sample in a study of blood T cell repertoires in COVID-19. Sequenced by immunoSEQ multiplex PCR; TCRdb stores in-frame clones only, minus some. Among 60,000 to 85,000 clones listed, over 65% were seen once. Specimen: peripheral blood. Receptor source: a human donor with acute or convalescent COVID-19. The donor label of this sample is uncertain. The CDR3 runs from the conserved cysteine through the conserved F or W. Fields, in order: V gene, CDR3 protein.

V: TRBV2; CDR3: CASTQGVGSEAFF
V: TRBV7-2; CDR3: CASSHPGGGQPQHF
V: TRBV3-1/TRBV3-2; CDR3: CASALGVWSYGYTF
V: TRBV7-9; CDR3: CASSPLIFGGGSYNEQFF
V: TRBV9; CDR3: CASSVAPGTGELFF
V: TRBV4-2; CDR3: CASSRPGLAGNNEQFF
V: TRBV7-8; CDR3: CASSLDTSGGNNEQFF
V: TRBV9; CDR3: CASSAPDGGPTIYF
V: TRBV29-1; CDR3: CSVGAGAVGSYNEQFF
V: TRBV18; CDR3: CASSPGGDGQPQHF
V: TRBV2; CDR3: CASSGPPQGNSPLHF
V: TRBV6-5; CDR3: CASSSGGRTYEQYF
V: TRBV9; CDR3: CASSVAPGGSTDTQYF
V: TRBV19; CDR3: CASSIHRQGDSNQPQHF
V: TRBV28; CDR3: CASTPGQGSYNSPLHF
V: TRBV7-2; CDR3: CASSLVGGRVSEQYF
V: TRBV10-3; CDR3: CAISTGYSSPLHF
V: TRBV11-1; CDR3: CASSLGAGGGTDTQYF
V: TRBV7-9; CDR3: CASSLGLGSGEIQYNEQFF
V: TRBV7-2; CDR3: CASSEQGADAKNIQYF
V: TRBV21-1; CDR3: CASSKEGQMTEQYF
V: TRBV2; CDR3: CASSEAAGGGPGELFF
V: TRBV28; CDR3: CASKRGNQPQHF
V: TRBV19; CDR3: CASSIAGDQPQHF
V: TRBV10-1; CDR3: CASSPGNDPAGGYGYTF
V: TRBV3-1/TRBV3-2; CDR3: CASSQRASNSYGYTF
V: TRBV7-2; CDR3: CASSPGLGQTQYF
V: TRBV21-1; CDR3: CASSNSSEDTGELLF
V: TRBV2; CDR3: CASIRDRGRTEAFF
V: TRBV24-1; CDR3: CATSDLGQAYNEQFF
V: TRBV5-6; CDR3: CASSLGTGEHEQYF
V: TRBV28; CDR3: CASSPAGRGLYNEQFF
V: TRBV14; CDR3: CASSLGTPNEKLFF
V: TRBV5-4; CDR3: CASSLALLAGGRADTQYF
V: TRBV5-6; CDR3: CASSSFSGSSKETQYF
V: TRBV5-1; CDR3: CASSSGTSGGAGRETQYF
V: TRBV7-9; CDR3: CASSPQGQGRAQYF
V: TRBV5-4; CDR3: CASSTTGLEGTQYF
V: TRBV28; CDR3: CASTGFFSGGHYEQYF
V: TRBV18; CDR3: CASSSVDGEYNEQFF
V: TRBV10-3; CDR3: CAISESRAGSEQFF
V: TRBV11-2; CDR3: CASSFRLASNEQFF
V: TRBV27; CDR3: CASSFGEGEQFF
V: TRBV27; CDR3: CASTLRRGTEPQHF
V: TRBV5-4; CDR3: CASSRQGSYEQYF
V: TRBV10-1; CDR3: CASRAGSSLNTEAFF
V: TRBV27; CDR3: CASSSLPSGRSNEQFF
V: TRBV24-1; CDR3: CATSDLSGWSDTGELFF
V: TRBV21-1; CDR3: CASSNLLLALGGGNEQFF
V: TRBV19; CDR3: CASSIEGAGQPQHF
V: TRBV4-1; CDR3: CASSQDVLITSTDTQYF
V: TRBV13; CDR3: CASSLGRGRFQPQHF
V: TRBV2; CDR3: CASSESSSGTQYF
V: TRBV5-8; CDR3: CASSPGVMNTEAFF
V: TRBV6-2/TRBV6-3; CDR3: CASRLERELDEQYF
V: TRBV5-1; CDR3: CASSPSSYNEQFF
V: TRBV7-9; CDR3: CASSLLTSGSIYKEQFF
V: TRBV19; CDR3: CASSIDGQGGNQPQHF
V: TRBV5-4; CDR3: CASSLGGASGANVLTF
V: TRBV10-2; CDR3: CASSESMDRTKDSPLHF